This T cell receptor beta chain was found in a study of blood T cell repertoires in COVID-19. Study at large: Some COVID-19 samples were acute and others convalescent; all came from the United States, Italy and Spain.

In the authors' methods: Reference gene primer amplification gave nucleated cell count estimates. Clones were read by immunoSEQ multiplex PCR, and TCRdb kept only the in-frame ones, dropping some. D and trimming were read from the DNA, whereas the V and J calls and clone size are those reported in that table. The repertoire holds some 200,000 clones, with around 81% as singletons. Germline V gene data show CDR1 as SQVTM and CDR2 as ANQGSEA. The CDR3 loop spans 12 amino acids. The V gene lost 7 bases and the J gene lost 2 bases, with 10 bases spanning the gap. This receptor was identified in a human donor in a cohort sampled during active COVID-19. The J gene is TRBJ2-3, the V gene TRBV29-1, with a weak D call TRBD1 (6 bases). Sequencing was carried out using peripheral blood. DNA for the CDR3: TGCAGCGCGGACAGTTACACAGATACGCAGTATTTT. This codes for CSADSYTDTQYF.